The TCR beta chain described here comes from a study of regulatory T cells in long-lasting Graves disease. This CDR3 is 14 amino acids long. The J segment lost 5 bases and the V segment lost 6 bases, leaving 6 bases of the junction unmatched. Per germline, CDR1 SEHNR and CDR2 FQNEAQ (reference sequence). Study results and caveats: Favored usage of TRBV28, TRBJ1-2 and TRBJ2-5 was recorded in persistent disease. Newly diagnosed patients shared approximately 1,000 public clonotypes; persistent patients shared around 2,500.

There are a few counts of this clonotype. The target antigen is unknown. Time point in this sample: persistent/refractory GD, antithyroid drugs over 5 years with positive TRAb. From PBMCs, RNA was extracted and then used to make the TCR library. According to the study, TCR beta libraries were built with iRepertoire HTBI primers and CDR3-region Arm-PCR. TCRdb re-called the multiplex PCR reads through MiXCR, storing one row per CDR3 protein. The sample has 350,000 to 500,000 distinct CDR3 sequences, 21% seen once. This receptor was taken from a female donor with Graves disease. Sequences were derived from peripheral blood mononuclear cells (PBMCs), sampled when the disease was refractory, from a patient treated with antithyroid drugs. The chain couples TRBV7-9 to TRBJ1-5; 8 nucleotides align to TRBD1. The CDR3 spells CASSLQGVDQPQHF. The CDR3 DNA reads as TGTGCCAGCAGTTTACAGGGGGTGGATCAGCCCCAGCATTTT.